The T cell receptor beta chain under discussion was sequenced for a study of lung T cells in sarcoidosis with Löfgren's syndrome. Study information: Repertoire analyses centered on Löfgren's syndrome patients. Study outcomes and limitations: Recognition of an unidentified sarcoidosis antigen was only suggested. Multiple Löfgren's syndrome patients reportedly shared TRAV12-1 and TRBV2 CDR3 motifs, suggesting public CD4+ TCRs.

With regard to this clonotype: Its specificity is unknown.

TCRdb redid the calling of the reads with MiXCR, one entry per CDR3 protein. Found here are roughly 63,000 distinct CDR3 sequences, 21% of them singletons; the top ten hold about 2.5%. Germline V gene sequence: CDR1 SQVTM, CDR2 ANQGSEA. This CDR3 is 14 amino acids long. Trimming pared 4 bases from V and 0 bases from J, leaving 12 bases between. This sequence joins TRBV29-1 and TRBJ1-1; D is possibly TRBD1 (5 bases). What was sequenced was CD4+ T cells from PBMCs. This clonotype originated in a human donor with sarcoidosis (Löfgren's syndrome or another form), or a control subject (not recorded which). The CDR3: CSVGGLGMNTEAFF. CDR3 nucleotides: TGCAGCGTTGGGGGACTTGGGATGAACACTGAAGCTTTCTTT.